This section outlines one TCR beta chain sequence together with its context. The entry originates in a study of cytomegalovirus exposure and HLA in healthy donors. Amplification used 60 Vbeta primers and 13 Jbeta primers. Using immunoSEQ multiplex PCR, the repertoire was profiled, and TCRdb retains in-frame clones only, with some absent. The sample holds some 70,000 clones; roughly 70% are singletons and the top ten take approximately 11%. V gave up 0 bases and J gave up 9 bases, with 10 bases separating them. CDR1 is MGHDK and CDR2 is SYGVNS in the germline V gene. The CDR3 length is 13 residues. The sequencing sample was made of PBMCs. The TCR originated in a woman aged 25-40 years in good health and CMV-seronegative. This sequence joins TRBV25-1 and TRBJ2-3; the D gene is possibly TRBD2 (6 bases). DNA for the CDR3: TGTGCCAGCAGTGAATATGTTGGGGGGACGCAGTATTTT. As protein: CASSEYVGGTQYF.